This record looks at one TCR beta chain sequence and its context. Its cognate antigen is unknown. These data come from a study of Ad26.COV2.S vaccination and SARS-CoV-2 variants. Overall study results and limits: It was reported that spike-specific CD8+ and CD4+ T cell responses were substantially broad after vaccination.

Treatment: about 20 received Ad26.COV2.S at low or high dose, single or two shots; five or six received placebo; per-sample allocation not given. The study sampled participants on day 63 after the first vaccine or placebo injection. Trimming cost V 5 bases and J 4 bases, with 14 bases left between them. Germline V gene lookup returns CDR1 LNHDA and CDR2 SQIVND (reference sequence). This CDR3 comprises 14 residues. Here immunoSEQ multiplex PCR was the method, and the copy in TCRdb shows in-frame clones only, minus some. The sample gives 300,000 to 350,000 clones, 88% of which show up once; 6.4% is in the top ten.

The chain employs TRBV19 and TRBJ1-2; D perhaps matches TRBD1 (5 bases). The sequence derives from a person aged 18-65 years who received the Ad26.COV2.S COVID-19 vaccine or a placebo. The sample in question was peripheral blood, obtained in a trial of Ad26.COV2.S vaccine versus placebo. The CDR3: CASSLWDERYGYTF. Here the CDR3 DNA reads TGTGCCAGTAGTTTATGGGACGAGCGCTATGGCTACACCTTC.